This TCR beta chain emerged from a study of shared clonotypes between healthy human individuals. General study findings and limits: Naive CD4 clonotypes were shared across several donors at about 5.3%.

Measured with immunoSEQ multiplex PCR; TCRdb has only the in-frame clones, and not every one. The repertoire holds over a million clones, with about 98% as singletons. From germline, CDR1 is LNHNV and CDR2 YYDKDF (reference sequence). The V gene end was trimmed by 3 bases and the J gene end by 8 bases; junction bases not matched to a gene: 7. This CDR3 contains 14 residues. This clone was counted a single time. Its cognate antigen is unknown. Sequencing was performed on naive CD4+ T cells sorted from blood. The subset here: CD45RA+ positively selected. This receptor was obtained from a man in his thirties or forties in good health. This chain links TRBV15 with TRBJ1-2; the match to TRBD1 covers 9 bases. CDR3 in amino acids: CATSSRDRAAGYTF. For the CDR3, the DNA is TGTGCCACCAGCAGCCGGGACAGGGCGGCGGGCTACACCTTC.